The subject of this entry is one TCR beta chain. This entry belongs to a study of OX40 agonist ivuxolimab in advanced cancers. The CDR3 totals 12 residues. V was cut by 2 bases and J by 3 bases, with 4 bases left in between. The germline gives CDR1 SGHDT, CDR2 YYEEEE. Clones were sequenced by immunoSEQ multiplex PCR, and TCRdb holds only the in-frame ones, with some missing. The sample has about 93,000 clones, 85% to 90% seen once. The starting material was CD4+ or CD8+ T cells sorted from blood, obtained in a trial of the OX40 agonist ivuxolimab. The rearrangement joins TRBV5-6 to TRBJ2-3; D unresolved. The receptor was derived from an adult with an advanced solid tumor such as melanoma, head and neck, liver or kidney cancer. CDR3 region: CASSFGTDTQYF. CDR3 coding DNA: TGTGCCAGCAGCTTTGGGACAGATACGCAGTATTTT. Full variable domain (missing parts from reference TRBV5-6 and TRBJ2-3): DAGVTQSPTHLIKTRGQQVTLRCSPKSGHDTVSWYQQALGQGPQFIFQYYEEEERQRGNFPDRFSGHQFPNYSSELNVNALLLGDSALYLCASSFGTDTQYFGPGTRLTVL.